The clone carrying this T cell receptor (beta chain) came up once. The assay was immunoSEQ multiplex PCR, and TCRdb's table has in-frame clones only and misses some. The table includes about 200,000 clones, more than 70% detected once. The CDR3 covers 14 residues. The junction had 3 bases not matched to a gene; V was cut back by 2 bases and J by 2 bases. CDR1 is GTSNPN, CDR2 SVGIG, per germline (reference sequence). The entry originates in a study of cytomegalovirus exposure and HLA in healthy donors. The chain employs TRBV30 and TRBJ1-2, with 9 nucleotides matching TRBD1. Sequencing used PBMCs. This receptor was identified in a woman in her late teens or twenties in good health and CMV-seronegative. This chain's CDR3 is CAWSLGQGNYGYTF. CDR3 bases: TGTGCCTGGAGTCTAGGACAGGGGAACTATGGCTACACCTTC.